The 20 T cell receptor beta chains below come from one sample, sequenced in a study of cytomegalovirus exposure and HLA in healthy donors. Amplification used 60 Vbeta primers and 13 Jbeta primers. Sequenced by immunoSEQ multiplex PCR; TCRdb stores in-frame clones only, minus some. This sample has 150,000 to 200,000 clones, with around four fifths found just once. The specimen sequenced was PBMCs. The receptors were sampled from a female donor in good health and CMV-seronegative.

The rearrangement joins TRBV30 to TRBJ1-4, with D possibly matching TRBD1 (5 bases). This CDR3 region has 14 residues. The germline V and J ends were trimmed by 3 bases and 8 bases, with 16 bases remaining between them. Germline-derived CDR1 and CDR2 are GTSNPN and SVGIG (reference sequence). The CDR3 nucleotides are TGTGCCTGGAGCTTTGGGGGAGGGAACGAAAAACTGTTTTTT. It codes for CAWSFGGGNEKLFF.

The gene calls are TRBV7-9 and TRBJ2-5; TRBD2 agrees at 7 bases. The CDR3 contains 14 residues. Trimming at V came to 4 bases and at J to 5 bases, leaving 7 bases not matched to a gene. The V gene's germline CDR1 is SEHNR and CDR2 FQNEAQ (reference sequence). Here the CDR3 DNA reads TGTGCCAGCAGCTCGTTTGCGGGGGTGGAGACCCAGTACTTC. Translating it yields CASSSFAGVETQYF.

As for this clone: This specimen includes other DNA sequences encoding the same CDR3. The V and J genes are TRBV6-4 and TRBJ1-2, with 7 bases fitting TRBD1. Trimming took 6 bases from V and 4 from J; bases not matched to a gene: 11. CDR1 and CDR2 from the germline V gene are MRHNA and SNTAGT. The CDR3 consists of 15 residues. CDR3 protein: CASSPGSGTAYGYTF. CDR3 in DNA: TGTGCCAGCAGCCCCGGGTCCGGGACAGCCTATGGCTACACCTTC.

This clone was counted a single time. The chain combines TRBV5-1 with TRBJ2-1; perhaps TRBD2 as D (5 bases). V lost 0 bases to trimming and J lost 4 bases, with 17 bases between them. CDR1 is SGHRS, CDR2 YFSETQ, per germline. This CDR3 has 17 amino acids. CDR3 coding DNA: TGCGCCAGCAGCTTGGGCGGCGTCGGACTGGCATACAATGAGCAGTTCTTC. It is translated as CASSLGGVGLAYNEQFF.

This clone was counted only a few times. This chain connects TRBV29-1 to TRBJ1-5; possibly TRBD1 for D (5 bases). Trimming removed 4 bases from V and 3 bases from J, with 13 bases in between. The germline CDR1 and CDR2 sequences are SQVTM and ANQGSEA. This CDR3 comprises 14 residues. CDR3: CSVGAQGFNQPQHF. The CDR3 DNA is TGCAGCGTTGGAGCGCAGGGATTCAATCAGCCCCAGCATTTT.

The chain links TRBV18 to TRBJ1-1, with D hard to call. Per the germline V gene, CDR1 is KGHSH and CDR2 is LQKENI. Trimming left V 2 bases short and J 1 base short, with 11 bases between. The CDR3 consists of 15 residues. CDR3 DNA: TGTGCCAGCTCACCAGTGTCGGAGGCGAACACTGAAGCTTTCTTT. Its translation: CASSPVSEANTEAFF.

There are a few counts of this clone. The CDR3 loop is CASREALGYNQPQHF. DNA of the CDR3: TGTGCCAGCAGGGAGGCACTAGGGTACAATCAGCCCCAGCATTTT. The gene calls are TRBV27 and TRBJ1-5, with D unresolved. V dropped 6 bases and J dropped 3 bases, with 15 bases sitting between them. CDR1 is MNHEY and CDR2 is SMNVEV in the germline V gene (reference sequence). This CDR3 comprises 15 residues.

This chain uses TRBV5-4 with TRBJ1-2; 9 nucleotides match TRBD1. Per the germline V gene, CDR1 is SGHNT and CDR2 is YYREEE (reference sequence). With 2 bases clipped from V and 4 bases from J, the junction kept 6 bases outside the gene matches. The CDR3 runs 15 residues. The CDR3 nucleotides are TGTGCCAGCAGCTTAGGGACAGGGTCGGGCTATGGCTACACCTTC. Protein sequence: CASSLGTGSGYGYTF.

The chain is built from TRBV20-1 and TRBJ1-2; no clear D. With 5 bases removed from V and 4 bases from J, the gap between germline ends came to 8 bases. The germline V gene has CDR1 DFQATT and CDR2 SNEGSKA (reference sequence). The CDR3 runs 11 residues. In DNA form, the CDR3 reads TGCAGTGCTGCGACTGTCTATGGCTACACCTTC. It specifies CSAATVYGYTF.

The chain has TRBV18 and TRBJ2-6, with D tentatively TRBD1 (5 bases). V was clipped by 2 bases and J by 0 bases, with 5 bases between them. The CDR3 has 15 amino acids. The germline CDR1 and CDR2 sequences are KGHSH and LQKENI. CDR3 nucleotides: TGTGCCAGCTCACCAGGGGCCTCTGGGGCCAACGTCCTGACTTTC. It translates to CASSPGASGANVLTF.

This clone showed up just a few times. V is TRBV4-2 and J is TRBJ2-3, with D possibly TRBD1 on 7 matching bases. This CDR3 is built from 18 residues. The germline gives CDR1 LGHNA, CDR2 YNFKEQ. V lost 1 base and J 2 bases, leaving 19 bases between the germline ends. As DNA, the CDR3 is TGTGCCAGCAGCCAAGCAGGGGGGAGGTCTTCTGTCACAGATACGCAGTATTTT. Its protein product is CASSQAGGRSSVTDTQYF.

The chain's CDR3 is CAISAGSEYTEAFF. CDR3 DNA sequence: TGTGCCATCAGTGCAGGGTCGGAGTACACTGAAGCTTTCTTT. J is TRBJ1-1 and V is TRBV10-3, with D maybe TRBD1 (5 bases). V lost 4 bases and J 3 bases, leaving 12 bases between the germline ends. The CDR3 is made up of 14 amino acids. Germline CDR1 and CDR2: ENHRY and SYGVKD.

J is TRBJ1-1 and V is TRBV5-1; the match to TRBD1 covers 9 bases. CDR1 and CDR2 from the germline V gene are SGHRS and YFSETQ. The length of the CDR3 is 15 residues. With 4 bases clipped from V and 0 bases from J, the junction kept 4 bases outside the gene matches. DNA for the CDR3: TGCGCCAGCAGCCCACAGGGGGCCGTGAACACTGAAGCTTTCTTT. Translation gives CASSPQGAVNTEAFF.

V gene TRBV29-1 combines with J gene TRBJ1-4; tentatively, D is TRBD1 (6 bases). Germline lookup yields CDR1 SQVTM and CDR2 ANQGSEA. Trimming took off 3 bases at V and 6 bases at J, with 8 bases between the two ends. The CDR3 loop spans 12 amino acids. The CDR3 is CSVEGADEKLFF. CDR3 nucleotide sequence: TGCAGCGTTGAGGGGGCAGATGAAAAACTGTTTTTT.

This chain uses TRBV6-5 with TRBJ2-1; 7 bases fit TRBD2. Germline trimming cut 6 bases from V and 7 bases from J; bases unmatched to any gene: 9. The CDR3 has 14 residues. Germline V CDR1 and CDR2: MNHEY, SVGAGI. DNA of the CDR3: TGTGCCAGCAGGGGGGGGGAGGGCCGGAATGAGCAGTTCTTC. It translates to CASRGGEGRNEQFF.

The chain combines TRBV19 with TRBJ1-5; 8 nucleotides align to TRBD1. The V gene end was trimmed by 5 bases and the J gene end by 4 bases; junction bases not matched to a gene: 4. The CDR3 sequence is 14 residues long. Germline V gene lookup returns CDR1 LNHDA and CDR2 SQIVND (reference sequence). CDR3 protein: CASSFRQGNQPQHF. As DNA, the CDR3 is TGTGCCAGTAGTTTCCGACAGGGGAATCAGCCCCAGCATTTT.

The genes are TRBV5-1 and TRBJ2-1; 8 bases are shared with TRBD2. The CDR3 runs to 19 residues. The V gene's germline CDR1 is SGHRS and CDR2 YFSETQ. After removal of 0 bases from V and 0 bases from J, the junction contained 11 bases not matched to a gene. DNA for the CDR3: TGCGCCAGCAGCTTGGAGGCTAGCGGGTTCTGGAGCTCCTACAATGAGCAGTTCTTC. Residues: CASSLEASGFWSSYNEQFF.

The V and J genes are TRBV5-1 and TRBJ1-4, with a tentative D call TRBD1 (6 bases). From germline, CDR1 is SGHRS and CDR2 YFSETQ. There are 13 residues in the CDR3. V was pared by 3 bases and J by 5 bases, with 8 bases between. CDR3 sequence: CASSSQGNEKLFF. The CDR3 DNA sequence: TGCGCCAGCAGCTCACAGGGAAATGAAAAACTGTTTTTT.

V and J are TRBV19 and TRBJ2-2; 8 positions match TRBD2. Germline CDR1 reads LNHDA; CDR2 reads SQIVND (reference sequence). This CDR3 region has 16 residues. J was trimmed by 6 bases and V by 3 bases; bases with no gene match: 9. This chain's CDR3 is CASSIWSGSGSGELFF. DNA for the CDR3: TGTGCCAGTAGTATTTGGAGCGGGAGCGGATCCGGGGAGCTGTTTTTT.

This clone showed up just a few times. The gene calls are TRBV5-1 and TRBJ2-5; 14 nucleotides match TRBD2. The CDR3 consists of 17 residues. Germline V gene lookup returns CDR1 SGHRS and CDR2 YFSETQ. V lost 2 bases to trimming and J lost 4 bases; unmatched junction nucleotides: 7. The CDR3 DNA sequence: TGCGCCAGCAGCTTATCAGGACTAGCGGGGGGATTAGAGACCCAGTACTTC. This codes for CASSLSGLAGGLETQYF.